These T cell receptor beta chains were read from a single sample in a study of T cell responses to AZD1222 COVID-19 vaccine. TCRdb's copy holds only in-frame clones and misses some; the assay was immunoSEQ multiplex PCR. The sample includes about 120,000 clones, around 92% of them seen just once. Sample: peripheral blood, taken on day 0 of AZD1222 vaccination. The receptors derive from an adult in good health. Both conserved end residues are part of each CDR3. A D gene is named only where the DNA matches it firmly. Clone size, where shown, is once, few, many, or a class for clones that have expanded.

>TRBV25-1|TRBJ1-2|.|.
TGTGCCAGCAGCTCGAACGACGTCACTAACTATGGCTACACCTTC
CASSSNDVTNYGYTF
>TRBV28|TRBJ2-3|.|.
TGTGCCAGCAGTTTGGGTTACAGGGGGGGGGCAGATACGCAGTATTTT
CASSLGYRGGADTQYF
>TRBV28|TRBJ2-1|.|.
TGTGCCAGCAGTCTAGGGGGAGGTAATGAGCAGTTCTTC
CASSLGGGNEQFF
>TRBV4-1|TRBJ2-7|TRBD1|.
TGCGCCAGCAGCCAAGGGACAGGGGACTACGAGCAGTACTTC
CASSQGTGDYEQYF
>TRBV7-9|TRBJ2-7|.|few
TGTGCCAGCAGCGCGTCCGGGACTCTCGGAAACGAGCAGTACTTC
CASSASGTLGNEQYF
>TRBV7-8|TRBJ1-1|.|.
TGTGCCAGCAGCCCCCGAGTTCCGAAGGAAGCTTTCTTT
CASSPRVPKEAFF
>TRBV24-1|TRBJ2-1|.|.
TGTGCCACCAGTGACCCCCAATCAGCCGGGAATGAGCAGTTCTTC
CATSDPQSAGNEQFF
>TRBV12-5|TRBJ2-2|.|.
TGTGCTAGTGGTTTGGTTTTTCAGGGTTTCACCGGGGAGCTGTTTTTT
CASGLVFQGFTGELFF
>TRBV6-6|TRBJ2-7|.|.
TGTGCCAGCAGTCGAACCCGGATCCCAGGACGGGGCTCAAGCTCCTACGAGCAGTACTTC
CASSRTRIPGRGSSSYEQYF
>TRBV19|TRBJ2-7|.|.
TGTGCCAGTAGTAAAGGGATCCTATCCGGCGAGCAGTACTTC
CASSKGILSGEQYF
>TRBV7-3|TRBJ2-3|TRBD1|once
TGTGCCAGCAGCCGGACAGGGGGCGCGGATACGCAGTATTTT
CASSRTGGADTQYF
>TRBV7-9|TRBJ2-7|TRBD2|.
TGTGCCAGCAGCCGAGGGACTAGAACACCGCTATACGAGCAGTACTTC
CASSRGTRTPLYEQYF
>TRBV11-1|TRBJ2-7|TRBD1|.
TGTGCCAGCAGCTCCAGACAGGGATTTAGGTTCGAGCAGTACTTC
CASSSRQGFRFEQYF
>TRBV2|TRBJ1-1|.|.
TGTGCCAGCAGTGAAAGTATGGGCCCTACCTTAATGATGGCTTTCTTT
CASSESMGPTLMMAFF
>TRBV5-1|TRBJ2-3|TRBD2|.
TGCGCCAGCAGCTTGGTTCTGGGAGGGGCTGCAGATACGCAGTATTTT
CASSLVLGGAADTQYF
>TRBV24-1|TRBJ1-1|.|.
TGTGCCACCAGTGATTTGATAAACGAAAACACTGAAGCTTTCTTT
CATSDLINENTEAFF
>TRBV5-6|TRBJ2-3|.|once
TGTGCCAGCAGCTTGCCCACGGGCTCCACAGATACGCAGTATTTT
CASSLPTGSTDTQYF
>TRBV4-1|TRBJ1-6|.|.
TGCGCCAGCAGCCAAGCGGGCACGGTTTATAATTCACCCCTCCACTTT
CASSQAGTVYNSPLHF
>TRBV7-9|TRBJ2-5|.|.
TGTGCCAGCAGCTCCAGCGGTTTCCCAGAGACCCAGTACTTC
CASSSSGFPETQYF
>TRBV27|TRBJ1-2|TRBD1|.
TGTGCCAGCAGTTTCTTACAGGGGGCGATCTATGGCTACACCTTC
CASSFLQGAIYGYTF
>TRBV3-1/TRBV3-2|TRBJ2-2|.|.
TGTGCCAGCAGCCAAGCCCACACCGGGGAGCTGTTTTTT
CASSQAHTGELFF
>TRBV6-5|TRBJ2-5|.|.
TGTGCCAGCAGTTACGGGGGCGCAGAGACCCAGTACTTC
CASSYGGAETQYF
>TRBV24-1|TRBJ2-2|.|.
TGTGCCACCAGTGGTGCTCCCAAGGGCACCGGGGAGCTGTTTTTT
CATSGAPKGTGELFF
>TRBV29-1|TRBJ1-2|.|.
TGCAGCGTTGAAGATCCTAAAAGGCAGTATGGCTACACCTTC
CSVEDPKRQYGYTF
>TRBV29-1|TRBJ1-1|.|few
TGCAGCGTTGACAGGGACACTGAAGCTTTCTTT
CSVDRDTEAFF
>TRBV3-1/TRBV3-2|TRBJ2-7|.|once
TGTGCCAGCAGCCCAGATCCCGGCATATACTACGAGCAGTACTTC
CASSPDPGIYYEQYF
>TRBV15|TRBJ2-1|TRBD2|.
TGTGCCACCAGCTCCCCTCGACTAGCCGATGAGCAGTTCTTC
CATSSPRLADEQFF